The clone carrying this TCR beta chain was counted at least ten times. The antigen is unknown. The record originates from a study of T cells in Graves' hyperthyroidism and ophthalmopathy. General observations from the study: Stable hyperthyroidism was separated from ophthalmopathy by a model based on 13 V-J features.

Researchers amplified the TCR beta CDR3 regions from RNA transcripts. The HTBI set primed first-round TCR CDR3 RT-PCR. TCRdb re-derived calls from the multiplex PCR reads in MiXCR, one entry per CDR3 protein. Of 300,000 to 450,000 distinct CDR3 sequences in the sample, 15% to 20% were seen once. It was uncontrolled infection, other autoimmune disease, pregnancy or lactation that excluded patients. Sequenced sample: blood. The source is a woman in her forties with Graves' ophthalmopathy.

The CDR3 DNA sequence: TGCAGTGCCCAGCGGGTCGTTTGGGGCTACACCTTC. Its protein is CSAQRVVWGYTF. V usage is TRBV20-1 and J usage is TRBJ1-2, with D unclear. V shed 6 bases and J shed 8 bases, with 16 bases lying between them. Germline assignment: CDR1 DFQATT and CDR2 SNEGSKA (reference sequence). The CDR3 runs 12 residues.